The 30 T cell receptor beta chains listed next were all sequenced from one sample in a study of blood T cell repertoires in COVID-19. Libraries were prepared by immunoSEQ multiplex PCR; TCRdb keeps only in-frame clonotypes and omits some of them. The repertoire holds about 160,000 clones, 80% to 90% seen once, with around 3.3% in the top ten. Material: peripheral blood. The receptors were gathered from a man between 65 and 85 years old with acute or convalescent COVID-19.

CDR3 amino acids: CASSQDTQGSDEKLFF. The CDR3 bases are TGCGCCAGCAGCCAAGATACCCAGGGATCGGATGAAAAACTGTTTTTT. The genes are TRBV4-1 and TRBJ1-4, with D perhaps TRBD1 (5 bases). Germline V gene lookup returns CDR1 MGHRA and CDR2 YSYEKL. Trimming shortened V by 0 bases and J by 6 bases, and 14 bases separated the two germline ends. This CDR3 contains 16 residues.

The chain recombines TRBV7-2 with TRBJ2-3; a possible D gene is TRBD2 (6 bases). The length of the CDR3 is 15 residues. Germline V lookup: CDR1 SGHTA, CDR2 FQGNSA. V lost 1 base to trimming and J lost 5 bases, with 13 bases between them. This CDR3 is CASSLVSGARDTQYF. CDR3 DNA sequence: TGTGCCAGCAGCTTAGTTTCGGGAGCTAGAGATACGCAGTATTTT.

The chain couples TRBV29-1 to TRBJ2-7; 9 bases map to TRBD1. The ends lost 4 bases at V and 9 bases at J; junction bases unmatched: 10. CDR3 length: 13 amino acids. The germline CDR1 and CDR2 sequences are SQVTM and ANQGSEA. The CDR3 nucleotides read TGCAGCGTTGCCGACAGGGGGTATTCCGTGCAGTACTTC. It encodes CSVADRGYSVQYF.

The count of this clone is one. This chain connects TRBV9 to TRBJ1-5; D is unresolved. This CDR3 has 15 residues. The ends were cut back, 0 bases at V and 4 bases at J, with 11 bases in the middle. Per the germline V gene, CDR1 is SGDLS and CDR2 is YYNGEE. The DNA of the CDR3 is TGTGCCAGCAGCGTAGGCCCCAGTATGAATCAGCCCCAGCATTTT. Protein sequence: CASSVGPSMNQPQHF.

The CDR3 coding sequence is TGCGCCAGCAGCTTGGTAGGCCATGGGGGAGGGGACAATCAGCCCCAGCATTTT. Protein product: CASSLVGHGGGDNQPQHF. The V gene is TRBV5-1, the J gene TRBJ1-5, with TRBD1 as a possible D gene (5 bases). This CDR3 contains 18 residues. Germline V gene data show CDR1 as SGHRS and CDR2 as YFSETQ. V was clipped by 0 bases and J by 3 bases, with 19 bases between them.

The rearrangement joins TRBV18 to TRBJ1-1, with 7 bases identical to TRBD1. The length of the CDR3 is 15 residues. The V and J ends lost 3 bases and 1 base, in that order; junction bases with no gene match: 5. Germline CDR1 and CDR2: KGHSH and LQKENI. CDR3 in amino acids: CASSPGQVGNTEAFF. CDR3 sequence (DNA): TGTGCCAGCTCACCCGGACAGGTGGGGAACACTGAAGCTTTCTTT.

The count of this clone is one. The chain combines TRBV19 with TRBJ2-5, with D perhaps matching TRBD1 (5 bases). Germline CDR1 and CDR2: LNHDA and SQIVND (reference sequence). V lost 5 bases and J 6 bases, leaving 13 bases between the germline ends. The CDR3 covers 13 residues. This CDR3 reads CASSGAVDQTQYF. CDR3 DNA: TGTGCCAGTAGTGGGGCAGTTGATCAGACCCAGTACTTC.

The CDR3 here is CASSLSGSIEQFF. The CDR3 DNA is TGTGCCAGCAGCCTTAGCGGGAGCATTGAGCAGTTCTTC. The chain is built from TRBV9 and TRBJ2-1; 9 nucleotides match TRBD2. The junction had 5 bases not matched to a gene; V was cut back by 4 bases and J by 9 bases. Per the germline V gene, CDR1 is SGDLS and CDR2 is YYNGEE. This CDR3 has 13 amino acids.

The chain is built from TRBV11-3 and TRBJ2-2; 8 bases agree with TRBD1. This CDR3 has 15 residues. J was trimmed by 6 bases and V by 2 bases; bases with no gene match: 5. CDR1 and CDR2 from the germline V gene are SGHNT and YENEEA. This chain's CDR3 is CASSLQGARAGELFF. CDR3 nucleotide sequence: TGTGCCAGCAGCTTACAGGGGGCGCGGGCCGGGGAGCTGTTTTTT.

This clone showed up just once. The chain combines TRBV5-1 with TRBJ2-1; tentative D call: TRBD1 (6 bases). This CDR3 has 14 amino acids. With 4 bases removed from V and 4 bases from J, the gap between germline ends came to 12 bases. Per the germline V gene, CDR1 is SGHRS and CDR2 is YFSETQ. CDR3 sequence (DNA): TGCGCCAGCAGCAACCAGGGGTCGTACAATGAGCAGTTCTTC. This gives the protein CASSNQGSYNEQFF.

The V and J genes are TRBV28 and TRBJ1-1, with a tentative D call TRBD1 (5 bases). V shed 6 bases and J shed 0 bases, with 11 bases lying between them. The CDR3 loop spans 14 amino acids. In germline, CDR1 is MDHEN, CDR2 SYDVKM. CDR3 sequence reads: CASSFGGLNTEAFF. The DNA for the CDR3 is TGTGCCAGCAGCTTCGGGGGATTGAACACTGAAGCTTTCTTT.

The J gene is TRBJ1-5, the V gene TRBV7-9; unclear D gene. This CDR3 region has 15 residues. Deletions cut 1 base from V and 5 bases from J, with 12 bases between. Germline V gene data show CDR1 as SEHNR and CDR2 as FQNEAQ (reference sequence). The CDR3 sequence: CASSLGEGPYQPQHF. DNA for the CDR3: TGTGCCAGCAGCTTAGGGGAGGGCCCATATCAGCCCCAGCATTTT.

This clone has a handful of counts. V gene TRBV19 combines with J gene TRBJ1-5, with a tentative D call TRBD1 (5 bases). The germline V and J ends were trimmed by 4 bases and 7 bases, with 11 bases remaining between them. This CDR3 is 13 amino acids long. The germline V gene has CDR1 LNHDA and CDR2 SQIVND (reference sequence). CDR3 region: CASSTQGGQPQHF. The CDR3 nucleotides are TGTGCCAGTAGTACTCAGGGAGGGCAGCCCCAGCATTTT.

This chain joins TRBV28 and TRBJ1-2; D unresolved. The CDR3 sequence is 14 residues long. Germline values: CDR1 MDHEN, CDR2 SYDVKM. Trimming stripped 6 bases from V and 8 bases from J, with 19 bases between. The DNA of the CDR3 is TGTGCCAGCAGCCCTTCCACCCGCGTGTCAGGCTACACCTTC. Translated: CASSPSTRVSGYTF.

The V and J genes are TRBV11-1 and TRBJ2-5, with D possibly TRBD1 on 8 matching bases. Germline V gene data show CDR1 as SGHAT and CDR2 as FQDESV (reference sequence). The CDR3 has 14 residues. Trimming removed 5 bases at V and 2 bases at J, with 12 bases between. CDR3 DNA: TGTGCCAGCAGCGGACAGGGAGGGCAAGAGACCCAGTACTTC. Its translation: CASSGQGGQETQYF.

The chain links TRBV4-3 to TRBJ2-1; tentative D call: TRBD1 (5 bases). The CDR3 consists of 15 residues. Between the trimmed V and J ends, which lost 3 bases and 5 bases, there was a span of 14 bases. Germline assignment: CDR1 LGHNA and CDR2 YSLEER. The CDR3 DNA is TGCGCCAGCAGCCATGAGCAGGGCTTAGACAATGAGCAGTTCTTC. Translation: CASSHEQGLDNEQFF.

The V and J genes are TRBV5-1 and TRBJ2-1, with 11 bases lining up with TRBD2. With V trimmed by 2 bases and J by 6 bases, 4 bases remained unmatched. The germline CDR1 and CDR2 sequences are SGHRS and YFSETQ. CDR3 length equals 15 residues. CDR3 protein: CASSFSLAGVNEQFF. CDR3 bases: TGCGCCAGCAGCTTTTCACTAGCGGGAGTCAATGAGCAGTTCTTC. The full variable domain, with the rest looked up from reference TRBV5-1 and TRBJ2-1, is KAGVTQTPRYLIKTRGQQVTLSCSPISGHRSVSWYQQTPGQGLQFLFEYFSETQRNKGNFPGRFSGRQFSNSRSEMNVSTLELGDSALYLCASSFSLAGVNEQFFGPGTRLTVL.

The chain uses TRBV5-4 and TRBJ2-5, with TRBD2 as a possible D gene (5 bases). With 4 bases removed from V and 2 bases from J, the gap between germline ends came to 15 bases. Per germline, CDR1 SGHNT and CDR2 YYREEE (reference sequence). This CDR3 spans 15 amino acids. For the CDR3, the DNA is TGTGCCAGCAGCCAGGACTTACTGGGACAAGAGACCCAGTACTTC. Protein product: CASSQDLLGQETQYF. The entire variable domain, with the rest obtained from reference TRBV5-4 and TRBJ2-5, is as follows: ETGVTQSPTHLIKTRGQQVTLRCSSQSGHNTVSWYQQALGQGPQFIFQYYREEENGRGNFPPRFSGLQFPNYSSELNVNALELDDSALYLCASSQDLLGQETQYFGPGTRLLVL.

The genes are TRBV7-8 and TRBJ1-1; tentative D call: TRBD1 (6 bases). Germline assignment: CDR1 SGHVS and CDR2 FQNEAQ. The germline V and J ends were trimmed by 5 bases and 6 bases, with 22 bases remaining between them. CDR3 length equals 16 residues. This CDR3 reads CASSPRVGALFAEAFF. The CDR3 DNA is TGTGCCAGCAGCCCCCGGGTGGGGGCGCTTTTCGCTGAAGCTTTCTTT.

CDR3 DNA sequence: TGTGCCAGCAGCCCCGGTTTCCAAAATCAGCCCCAGCATTTT. Protein: CASSPGFQNQPQHF. The gene calls are TRBV5-8 and TRBJ1-5; no firm D call. The CDR3 is 14 amino acids. Germline lookup yields CDR1 SGHTS and CDR2 YDEGEE. V shed 4 bases and J shed 4 bases, with 12 bases lying between them.

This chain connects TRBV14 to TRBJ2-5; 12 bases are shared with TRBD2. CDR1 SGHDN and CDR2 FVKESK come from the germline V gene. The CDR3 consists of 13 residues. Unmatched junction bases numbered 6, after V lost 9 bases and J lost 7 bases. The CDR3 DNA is TGTGCCAGTGGACTAGCGGGACCCGGGACCCAGTACTTC. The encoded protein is CASGLAGPGTQYF.

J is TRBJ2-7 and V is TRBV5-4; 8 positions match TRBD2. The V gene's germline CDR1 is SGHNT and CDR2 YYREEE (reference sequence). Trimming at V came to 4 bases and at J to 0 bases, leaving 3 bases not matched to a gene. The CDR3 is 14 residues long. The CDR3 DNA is TGTGCCAGCAGCGCGGCGGGGGGCTCCTACGAGCAGTACTTC. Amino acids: CASSAAGGSYEQYF.

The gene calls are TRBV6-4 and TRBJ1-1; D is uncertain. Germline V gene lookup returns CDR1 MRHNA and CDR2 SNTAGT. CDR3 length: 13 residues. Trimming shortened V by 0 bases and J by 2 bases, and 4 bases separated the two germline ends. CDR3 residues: CASSDSANTEAFF. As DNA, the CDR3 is TGTGCCAGCAGTGACTCGGCAAACACTGAAGCTTTCTTT.

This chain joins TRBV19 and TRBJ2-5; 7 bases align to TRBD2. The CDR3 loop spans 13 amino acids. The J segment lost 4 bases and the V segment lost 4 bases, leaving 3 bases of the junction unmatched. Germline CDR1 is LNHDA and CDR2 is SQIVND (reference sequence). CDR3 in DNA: TGTGCCAGTAGTACCTTAGCGGGAGAGACCCAGTACTTC. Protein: CASSTLAGETQYF.

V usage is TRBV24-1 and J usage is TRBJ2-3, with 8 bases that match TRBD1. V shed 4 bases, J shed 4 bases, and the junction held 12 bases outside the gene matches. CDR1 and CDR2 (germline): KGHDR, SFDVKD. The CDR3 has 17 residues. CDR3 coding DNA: TGTGCCACCAGTGACCGCACAGGGGGAAGGGTGTCAGATACGCAGTATTTT. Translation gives CATSDRTGGRVSDTQYF.

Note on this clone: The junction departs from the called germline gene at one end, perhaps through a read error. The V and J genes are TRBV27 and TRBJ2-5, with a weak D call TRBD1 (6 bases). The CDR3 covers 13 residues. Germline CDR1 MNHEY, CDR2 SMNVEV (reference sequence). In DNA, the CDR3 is TGCGCTGTTCCCTTAGGGGGCCAAGAGACCCAGTACTTC. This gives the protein CAVPLGGQETQYF.

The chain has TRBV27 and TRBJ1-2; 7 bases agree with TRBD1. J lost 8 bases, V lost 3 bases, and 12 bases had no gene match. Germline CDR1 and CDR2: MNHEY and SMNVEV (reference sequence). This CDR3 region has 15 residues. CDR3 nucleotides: TGTGCCAGCAGTTTCTCGCAGGGGGTGAGCGAAGGCTACACCTTC. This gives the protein CASSFSQGVSEGYTF.

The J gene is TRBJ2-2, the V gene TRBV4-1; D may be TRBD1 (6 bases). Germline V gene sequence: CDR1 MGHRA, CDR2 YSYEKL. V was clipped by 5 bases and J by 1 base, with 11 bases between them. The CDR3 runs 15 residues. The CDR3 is CASSKPTGNTGELFF. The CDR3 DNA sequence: TGCGCCAGCAGCAAACCGACAGGGAACACCGGGGAGCTGTTTTTT.

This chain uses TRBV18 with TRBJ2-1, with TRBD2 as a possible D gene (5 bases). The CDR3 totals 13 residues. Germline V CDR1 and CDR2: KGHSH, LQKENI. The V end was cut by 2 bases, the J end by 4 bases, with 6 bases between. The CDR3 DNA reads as TGTGCCAGCTCACCAGGGAGATACAATGAGCAGTTCTTC. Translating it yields CASSPGRYNEQFF.

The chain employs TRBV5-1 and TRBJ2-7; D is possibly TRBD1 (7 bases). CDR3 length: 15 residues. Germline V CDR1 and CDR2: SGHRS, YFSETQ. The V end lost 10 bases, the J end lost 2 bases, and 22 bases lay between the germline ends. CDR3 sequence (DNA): TGCGCCGGGGACAGACGGGGGCCAAAAACCTACGAGCAGTACTTC. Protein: CAGDRRGPKTYEQYF.